Below are 21 T cell receptor beta chains sequenced from a single sample in a study of T cells in Graves' hyperthyroidism and ophthalmopathy. TCR beta CDR3 sequences were amplified from RNA transcripts. TCR CDR3 regions were first amplified by RT-PCR with HTBI primers. From the multiplex PCR reads, TCRdb called clonotypes with MiXCR, one entry per CDR3 protein. In the table there are under 400,000 distinct CDR3 sequences, around a sixth of which are singletons. The sample taken for sequencing was blood. Receptors were obtained from a woman between 45 and 65 years old with Graves' hyperthyroidism.

V and J are TRBV6-5 and TRBJ2-1; 7 bases line up with TRBD1. The CDR3 is 15 residues long. The junction had 4 bases not matched to a gene; V was cut back by 4 bases and J by 1 base. Germline V gene sequence: CDR1 MNHEY, CDR2 SVGAGI. The DNA for the CDR3 is TGTGCCAGCAGTTCGGCAGGGGGATCCTACAATGAGCAGTTCTTC. This gives the protein CASSSAGGSYNEQFF.

This clonotype was seen a handful of times. The chain recombines TRBV10-3 with TRBJ1-2; 8 bases fit TRBD1. The CDR3 is 16 residues long. Germline CDR1 is ENHRY and CDR2 is SYGVKD. V lost 4 bases, J lost 4 bases, and 11 bases stayed unmatched. The DNA of the CDR3 is TGTGCCATCAGTGCTACCCCGGGACAGGAGACCTATGGCTACACCTTC. Translated: CAISATPGQETYGYTF.

The chain links TRBV5-1 to TRBJ2-3, with D perhaps matching TRBD1 or TRBD2 (6 bases each). This CDR3 spans 14 amino acids. Germline assignment: CDR1 SGHRS and CDR2 YFSETQ. Trimming took off 4 bases at V and 4 bases at J, with 13 bases between the two ends. Here the CDR3 reads CASSRGDASDTQYF. CDR3 sequence (DNA): TGCGCCAGCAGCAGGGGGGACGCGTCAGATACGCAGTATTTT.

There are many counts of this clonotype. The rearrangement joins TRBV27 to TRBJ2-1, with 11 bases identical to TRBD2. Trimming removed 2 bases from V and 2 bases from J; junction bases left unmatched: 5. Per the germline V gene, CDR1 is MNHEY and CDR2 is SMNVEV (reference sequence). The length of the CDR3 is 17 residues. The CDR3 nucleotides are TGTGCCAGCAGTTTACACCATAGCGGGAGGGCCTACAATGAGCAGTTCTTC. Residues: CASSLHHSGRAYNEQFF.

This clonotype occurred many times. The genes are TRBV12-5 and TRBJ2-1; 7 bases align to TRBD2. Germline V gene data show CDR1 as LGHNT and CDR2 as FRNRAP. The V and J ends lost 7 bases and 0 bases, in that order; junction bases with no gene match: 3. The CDR3 totals 14 residues. CDR3 in amino acids: CASVWDYSYNEQFF. The CDR3 coding sequence is TGTGCTAGTGTATGGGACTACTCCTACAATGAGCAGTTCTTC.

The V and J genes are TRBV24-1 and TRBJ2-1, with TRBD2 identical over 8 bases. The V and J ends lost 1 base and 8 bases, in that order; junction bases with no gene match: 9. The CDR3 has 16 residues. Germline loops: CDR1 KGHDR, CDR2 SFDVKD. The CDR3 here is CATSDFATSDGDEQFF. As DNA, the CDR3 is TGTGCCACCAGTGATTTCGCGACTAGCGACGGGGATGAGCAGTTCTTC.

This clonotype was picked up many times. The genes are TRBV7-3 and TRBJ1-2; D call uncertain. CDR1 and CDR2 (germline): SGHTA, FQGTGA. V lost 1 base to trimming and J lost 7 bases, with 10 bases between them. This CDR3 is built from 13 residues. CDR3 in DNA: TGTGCCAGCAGCTTAAACGCGCAAGGTGGCTACACCTTC. Translating it yields CASSLNAQGGYTF.

This clonotype has just a few counts. The rearrangement joins TRBV5-6 to TRBJ2-5; tentatively, D is TRBD1 (6 bases). The CDR3 sequence is 15 residues long. Trimming pared 5 bases from V and 3 bases from J, leaving 17 bases between. Germline assignment: CDR1 SGHDT and CDR2 YYEEEE. CDR3 DNA sequence: TGTGCCAGCAGATCGCAGGGGAGTTTGGAAGAGACCCAGTACTTC. Its translation: CASRSQGSLEETQYF. Full variable domain (rest looked up from reference TRBV5-6 and TRBJ2-5): DAGVTQSPTHLIKTRGQQVTLRCSPKSGHDTVSWYQQALGQGPQFIFQYYEEEERQRGNFPDRFSGHQFPNYSSELNVNALLLGDSALYLCASRSQGSLEETQYFGPGTRLLVL.

The chain uses TRBV30 and TRBJ1-2; D is perhaps TRBD1 (5 bases). Trimming took off 7 bases at V and 0 bases at J, with 18 bases between the two ends. Germline CDR1 GTSNPN, CDR2 SVGIG (reference sequence). The CDR3 runs to 15 residues. The CDR3 spells CAFRQPSPPNYGYTF. The CDR3 DNA reads TGTGCCTTCCGACAGCCAAGCCCCCCTAACTATGGCTACACCTTC.

On this clonotype: One junction end disagrees with the germline gene, perhaps due to a read error. The chain combines TRBV2 with TRBJ2-5, with D possibly TRBD2 on 5 matching bases. CDR1 and CDR2 (germline): SNHLY, FYNNEI. This CDR3 region has 13 residues. CDR3 DNA: TGTGCCAGCAGGGAAGCGGACCAAGAGACCCAGTACTTC. Translation gives CASREADQETQYF.

The rearrangement uses TRBV27 and TRBJ2-3; TRBD2 matches 14 bases. This CDR3 comprises 17 residues. Trimming took 8 bases from V and 4 from J; bases not matched to a gene: 11. The germline V gene has CDR1 MNHEY and CDR2 SMNVEV (reference sequence). CDR3 sequence: CASGSPRLAGGSDTQYF. The CDR3 region has the DNA TGTGCCAGCGGTTCCCCTCGACTAGCGGGGGGGTCAGATACGCAGTATTTT.

This clonotype was observed at least ten times. The chain uses TRBV18 and TRBJ1-5; TRBD1 matches at 8 bases. This CDR3 is 16 amino acids long. V shed 0 bases and J 5 bases; nucleotides not matched to a gene: 6. Germline loops: CDR1 KGHSH, CDR2 LQKENI. In DNA form, the CDR3 reads TGTGCCAGCTCACCACCGAACAGGGGGGACGATCAGCCCCAGCATTTT. This sequence encodes CASSPPNRGDDQPQHF.

This clonotype was found many times. The chain joins TRBV30 to TRBJ2-1, with unresolved D. The V end lost 2 bases, the J end lost 5 bases, and 10 bases lay between the germline ends. CDR3 length: 13 residues. From germline, CDR1 is GTSNPN and CDR2 SVGIG (reference sequence). The CDR3 DNA follows: TGTGCCTGGAGTCCTTCCGTCGACAATGAGCAGTTCTTC. The encoded protein is CAWSPSVDNEQFF.

The gene calls are TRBV20-1 and TRBJ2-3; 7 bases agree with TRBD2. The J segment lost 0 bases and the V segment lost 5 bases, leaving 8 bases of the junction unmatched. CDR3 size: 15 residues. Germline CDR1 and CDR2: DFQATT and SNEGSKA (reference sequence). Here the CDR3 reads CSARRSGDSTDTQYF. The CDR3 DNA follows: TGCAGTGCTCGAAGGAGCGGGGATAGCACAGATACGCAGTATTTT.

This clonotype showed up many times. The chain combines TRBV18 with TRBJ1-1; no firm D call. There are 14 residues in the CDR3. Germline lookup yields CDR1 KGHSH and CDR2 LQKENI. Trimming removed 0 bases at V and 5 bases at J, with 10 bases between. The CDR3 DNA reads as TGTGCCAGCTCACCACCCGGGCGAGGAACTGAAGCTTTCTTT. It specifies CASSPPGRGTEAFF.

The V gene is TRBV29-1, the J gene TRBJ2-5, with a possible D match to TRBD2 (5 bases). The germline gives CDR1 SQVTM, CDR2 ANQGSEA. V was trimmed by 7 bases and J by 4 bases, leaving 10 bases between them. CDR3 length equals 11 residues. Here the CDR3 reads CSGHGGETQYF. The CDR3 DNA follows: TGCAGCGGCCATGGAGGAGAGACCCAGTACTTC. The full variable domain, completed using reference TRBV29-1 and TRBJ2-5, is SAVISQKPSRDICQRGTSLTIQCQVDSQVTMMFWYRQQPGQSLTLIATANQGSEATYESGFVIDKFPISRPNLTFSTLTVSNMSPEDSSIYLCSGHGGETQYFGPGTRLLVL.

This clonotype showed up just a few times. The rearrangement uses TRBV7-9 and TRBJ2-2; D not resolved. The CDR3 runs 13 residues. CDR1 and CDR2 (germline): SEHNR, FQNEAQ (reference sequence). V was shortened by 3 bases and J by 4 bases, with 6 bases between the two germline ends. CDR3 nucleotide sequence: TGTGCCAGCAGCTTTTCTAGCACCGGGGAGCTGTTTTTT. Translated: CASSFSSTGELFF.

The table lists this clonotype with a few counts. CDR3 loop: CASRDTGGVPGELFF. CDR3 in DNA: TGTGCCAGCAGGGATACAGGGGGCGTGCCCGGGGAGCTGTTTTTT. This chain uses TRBV5-5 with TRBJ2-2, with 9 bases aligning to TRBD1. Losses at the gene ends were 5 bases for V and 6 bases for J; bases not matched to a gene: 8. CDR3 length: 15 amino acids. Germline V CDR1 and CDR2: SGHKS, YYEKEE (reference sequence).

Many counts were recorded for this clonotype. The genes are TRBV12-3 or TRBV12-4 and TRBJ2-6; D is ambiguous. Trimming shortened V by 7 bases and J by 2 bases, and 18 bases separated the two germline ends. The CDR3 is 17 residues long. The CDR3 loop reads CASTARVGLPGANVLTF. For the CDR3, the DNA is TGTGCCAGCACCGCACGGGTAGGGTTGCCTGGGGCCAACGTCCTGACTTTC.

This clonotype was recorded at least ten times. V is TRBV19 and J is TRBJ1-1; TRBD1 is a possible D gene (6 bases). V lost 5 bases and J lost 0, with 16 bases in between. The CDR3 totals 16 residues. The germline V gene encodes CDR1 LNHDA and CDR2 SQIVND (reference sequence). DNA of the CDR3: TGTGCCAGTAGTGCCGGGGGACACCTCATGAACACTGAAGCTTTCTTT. It translates to CASSAGGHLMNTEAFF.

This clonotype was counted ten times or more. The rearrangement uses TRBV7-3 and TRBJ2-7; a possible D gene is TRBD2 (5 bases). The V gene lost 5 bases and the J gene lost 1 base, with 12 bases spanning the gap. The CDR3 runs to 14 residues. CDR1 is SGHTA and CDR2 is FQGTGA in the germline V gene. The CDR3 DNA follows: TGTGCCAGCAGCCCCTACCCGGGATCCTACGAGCAGTACTTC. Amino acids: CASSPYPGSYEQYF.